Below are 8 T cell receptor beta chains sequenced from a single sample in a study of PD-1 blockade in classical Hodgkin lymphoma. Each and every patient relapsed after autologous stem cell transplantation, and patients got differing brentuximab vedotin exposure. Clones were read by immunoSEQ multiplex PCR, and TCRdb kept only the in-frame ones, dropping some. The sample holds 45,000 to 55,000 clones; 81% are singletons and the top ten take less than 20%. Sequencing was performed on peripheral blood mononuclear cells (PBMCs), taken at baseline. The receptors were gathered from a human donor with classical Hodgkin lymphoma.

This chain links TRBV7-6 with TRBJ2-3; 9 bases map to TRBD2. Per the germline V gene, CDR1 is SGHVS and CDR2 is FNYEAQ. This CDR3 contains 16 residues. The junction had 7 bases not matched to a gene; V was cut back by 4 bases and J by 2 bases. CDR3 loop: CASSSSPSGTTDTQYF. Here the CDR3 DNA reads TGTGCCAGCAGCTCGTCTCCTAGCGGGACCACAGATACGCAGTATTTT.

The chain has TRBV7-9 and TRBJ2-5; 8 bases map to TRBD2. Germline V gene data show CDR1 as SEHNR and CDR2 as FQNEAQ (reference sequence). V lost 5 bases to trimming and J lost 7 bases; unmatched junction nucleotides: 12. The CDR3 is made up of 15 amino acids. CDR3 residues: CASSPGGREVMTQYF. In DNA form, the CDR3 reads TGTGCCAGCAGCCCCGGGGGGCGGGAGGTAATGACCCAGTACTTC.

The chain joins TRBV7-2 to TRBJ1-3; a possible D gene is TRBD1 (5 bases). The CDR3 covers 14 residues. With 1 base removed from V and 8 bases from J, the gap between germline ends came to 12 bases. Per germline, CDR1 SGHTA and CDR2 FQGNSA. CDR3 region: CASSLGQGRDTIYF. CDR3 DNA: TGTGCCAGCAGCTTAGGCCAGGGTCGGGACACCATATATTTT.

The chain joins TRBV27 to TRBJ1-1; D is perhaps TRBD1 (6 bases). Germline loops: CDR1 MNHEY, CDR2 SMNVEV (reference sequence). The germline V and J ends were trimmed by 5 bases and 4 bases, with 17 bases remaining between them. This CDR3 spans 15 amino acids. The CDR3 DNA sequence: TGTGCCAGCAGTCCCAAGAGGGGGGTAGGCACTGAAGCTTTCTTT. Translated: CASSPKRGVGTEAFF.

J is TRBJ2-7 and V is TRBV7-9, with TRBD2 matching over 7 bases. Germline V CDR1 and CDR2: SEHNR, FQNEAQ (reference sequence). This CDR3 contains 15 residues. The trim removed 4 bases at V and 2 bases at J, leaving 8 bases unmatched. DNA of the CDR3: TGTGCCAGCAGCTGGGACGGGAGCGGGACCTACGAGCAGTACTTC. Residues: CASSWDGSGTYEQYF.

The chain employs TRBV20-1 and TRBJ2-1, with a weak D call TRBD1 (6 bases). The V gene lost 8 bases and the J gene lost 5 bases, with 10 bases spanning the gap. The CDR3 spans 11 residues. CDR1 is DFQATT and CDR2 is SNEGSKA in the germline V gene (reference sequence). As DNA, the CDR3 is TGCAGTACTCACAGGGACAATGAGCAGTTCTTC. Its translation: CSTHRDNEQFF.

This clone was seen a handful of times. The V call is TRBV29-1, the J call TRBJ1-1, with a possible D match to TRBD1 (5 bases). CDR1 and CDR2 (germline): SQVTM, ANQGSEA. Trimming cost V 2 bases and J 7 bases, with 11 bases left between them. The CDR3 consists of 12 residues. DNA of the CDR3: TGCAGCGTTGAACAGGGAGCGGTTGAAGCTTTCTTT. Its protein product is CSVEQGAVEAFF.

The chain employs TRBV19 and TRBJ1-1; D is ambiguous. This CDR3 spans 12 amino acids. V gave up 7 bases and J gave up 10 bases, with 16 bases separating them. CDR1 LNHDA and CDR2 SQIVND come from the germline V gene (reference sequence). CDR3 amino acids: CASTTAWEAAFF. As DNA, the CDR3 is TGTGCCAGTACCACGGCGTGGGAGGCAGCTTTCTTT.